These 5 T cell receptor beta chains share one sample of origin, sequenced in a study of blood T cell repertoires in COVID-19. TCRdb's table, derived via immunoSEQ multiplex PCR, lists solely in-frame clones and lacks some. Of 150,000 to 200,000 clones listed, over 75% are singletons. The specimen sequenced was peripheral blood. The receptors come from a human donor in a cohort sampled during active COVID-19.

The chain has TRBV7-4 and TRBJ2-7; TRBD1 matches at 8 bases. Germline V gene data show CDR1 as SGHVT and CDR2 as SQSDAQ. After removal of 7 bases from V and 2 bases from J, the junction contained 16 bases not matched to a gene. This CDR3 has 17 amino acids. In DNA, the CDR3 is TGTGCCAGCACCATCTTTGGCGGCAGGGGGCTAACCTACGAGCAGTACTTC. Its translation is CASTIFGGRGLTYEQYF.

The chain carries TRBV29-1 and TRBJ1-4; no definite D call. The CDR3 is made up of 12 amino acids. Germline assignment: CDR1 SQVTM and CDR2 ANQGSEA. V dropped 7 bases and J dropped 8 bases, with 14 bases sitting between them. The CDR3 DNA reads as TGCAGCGCCGGAGACGGGAGGGAAAAACTGTTTTTT. Protein sequence: CSAGDGREKLFF.

The V gene is TRBV19, the J gene TRBJ2-7, with D possibly matching TRBD2 (7 bases). The V end was cut by 3 bases, the J end by 0 bases, with 18 bases between. Germline lookup yields CDR1 LNHDA and CDR2 SQIVND (reference sequence). The CDR3 length is 17 residues. The CDR3 DNA is TGTGCCAGTAGTATGACGGTTGGGGGGGCTTCCTCCTACGAGCAGTACTTC. Its protein is CASSMTVGGASSYEQYF.

The chain carries TRBV28 and TRBJ1-4; 10 positions agree with TRBD1. This CDR3 spans 16 amino acids. Germline assignment: CDR1 MDHEN and CDR2 SYDVKM. V shed 2 bases, J shed 2 bases, and the junction held 2 bases outside the gene matches. The CDR3 loop reads CASSLDRGPTNEKLFF. CDR3 DNA: TGTGCCAGCAGTTTAGACAGGGGGCCTACTAATGAAAAACTGTTTTTT.

In DNA, the CDR3 is TGCGCCAGCAGCTTGGCCCTTAGCGGAAAGGGCCAAGAGACCCAGTACTTC. Translation gives CASSLALSGKGQETQYF. V is TRBV5-1 and J is TRBJ2-5; TRBD2 might be the D (6 bases). V was pared by 0 bases and J by 1 base, with 16 bases between. This CDR3 contains 17 residues. CDR1 is SGHRS, CDR2 YFSETQ, per germline.